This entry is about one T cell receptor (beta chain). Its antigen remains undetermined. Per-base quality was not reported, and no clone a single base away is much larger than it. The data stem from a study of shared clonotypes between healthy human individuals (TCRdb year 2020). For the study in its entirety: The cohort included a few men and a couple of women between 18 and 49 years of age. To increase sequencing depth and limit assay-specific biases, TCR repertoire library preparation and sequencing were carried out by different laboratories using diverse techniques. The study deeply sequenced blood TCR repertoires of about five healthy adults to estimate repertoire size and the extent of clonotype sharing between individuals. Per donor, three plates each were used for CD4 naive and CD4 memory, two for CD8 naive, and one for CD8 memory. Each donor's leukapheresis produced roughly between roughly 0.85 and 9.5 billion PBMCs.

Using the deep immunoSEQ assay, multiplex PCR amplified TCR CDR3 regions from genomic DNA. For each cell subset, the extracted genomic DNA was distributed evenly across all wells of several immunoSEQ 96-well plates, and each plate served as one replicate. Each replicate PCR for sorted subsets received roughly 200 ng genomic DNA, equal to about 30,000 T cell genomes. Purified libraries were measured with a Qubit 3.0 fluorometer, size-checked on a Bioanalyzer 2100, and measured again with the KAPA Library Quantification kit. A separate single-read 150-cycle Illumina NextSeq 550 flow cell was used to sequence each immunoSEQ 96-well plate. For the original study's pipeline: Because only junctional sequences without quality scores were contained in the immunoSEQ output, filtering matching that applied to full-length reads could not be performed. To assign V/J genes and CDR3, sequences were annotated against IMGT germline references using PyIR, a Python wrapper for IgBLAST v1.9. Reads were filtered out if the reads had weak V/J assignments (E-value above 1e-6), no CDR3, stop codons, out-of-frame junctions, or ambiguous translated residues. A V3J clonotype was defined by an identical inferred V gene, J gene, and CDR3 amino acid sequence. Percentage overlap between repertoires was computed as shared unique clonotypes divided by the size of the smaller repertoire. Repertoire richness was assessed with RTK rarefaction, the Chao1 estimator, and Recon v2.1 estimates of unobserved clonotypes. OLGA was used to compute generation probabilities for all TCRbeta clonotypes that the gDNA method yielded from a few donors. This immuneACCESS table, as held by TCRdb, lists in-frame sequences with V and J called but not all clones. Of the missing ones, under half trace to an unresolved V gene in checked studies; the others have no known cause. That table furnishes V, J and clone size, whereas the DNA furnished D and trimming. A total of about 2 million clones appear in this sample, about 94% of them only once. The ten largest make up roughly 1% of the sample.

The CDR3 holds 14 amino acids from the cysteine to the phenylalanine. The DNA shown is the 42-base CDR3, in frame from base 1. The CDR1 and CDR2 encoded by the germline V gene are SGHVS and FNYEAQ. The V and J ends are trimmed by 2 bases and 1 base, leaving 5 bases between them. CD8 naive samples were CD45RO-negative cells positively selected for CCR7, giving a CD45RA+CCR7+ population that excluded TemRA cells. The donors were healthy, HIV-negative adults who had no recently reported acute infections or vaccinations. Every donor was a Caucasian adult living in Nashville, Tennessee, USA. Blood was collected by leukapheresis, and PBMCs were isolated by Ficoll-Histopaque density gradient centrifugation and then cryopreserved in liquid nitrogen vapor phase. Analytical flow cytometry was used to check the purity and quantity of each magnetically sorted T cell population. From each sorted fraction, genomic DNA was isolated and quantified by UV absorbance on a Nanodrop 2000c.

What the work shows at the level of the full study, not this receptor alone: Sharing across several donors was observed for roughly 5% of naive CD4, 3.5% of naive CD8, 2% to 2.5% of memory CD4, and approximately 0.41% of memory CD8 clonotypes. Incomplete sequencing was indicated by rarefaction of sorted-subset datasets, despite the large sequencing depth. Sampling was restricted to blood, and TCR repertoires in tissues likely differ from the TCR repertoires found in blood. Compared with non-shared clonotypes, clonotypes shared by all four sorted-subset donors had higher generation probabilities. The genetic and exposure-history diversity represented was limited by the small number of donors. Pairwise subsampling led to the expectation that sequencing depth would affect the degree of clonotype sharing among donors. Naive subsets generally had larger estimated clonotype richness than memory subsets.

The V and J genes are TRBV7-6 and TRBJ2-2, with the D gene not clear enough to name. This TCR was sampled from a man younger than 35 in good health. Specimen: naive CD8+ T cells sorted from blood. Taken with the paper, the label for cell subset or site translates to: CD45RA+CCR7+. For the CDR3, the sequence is CASSLSGNTGELFF. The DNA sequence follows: TGTGCCAGCAGCTTATCAGGGAACACCGGGGAGCTGTTTTTT.